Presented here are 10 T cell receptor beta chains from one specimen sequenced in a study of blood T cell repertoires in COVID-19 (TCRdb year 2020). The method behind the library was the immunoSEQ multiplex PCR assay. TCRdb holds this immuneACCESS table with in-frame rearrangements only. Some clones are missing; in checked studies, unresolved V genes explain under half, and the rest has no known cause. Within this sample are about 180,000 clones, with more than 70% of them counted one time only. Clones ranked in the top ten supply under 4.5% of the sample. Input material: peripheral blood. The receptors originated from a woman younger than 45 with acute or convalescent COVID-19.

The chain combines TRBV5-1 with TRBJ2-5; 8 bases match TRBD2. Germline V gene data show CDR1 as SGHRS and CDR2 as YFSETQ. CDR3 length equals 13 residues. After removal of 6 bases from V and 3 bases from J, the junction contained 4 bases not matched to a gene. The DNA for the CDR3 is TGCGCCAGCAACACACTAGCGGAAGAGACCCAGTACTTC. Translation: CASNTLAEETQYF.

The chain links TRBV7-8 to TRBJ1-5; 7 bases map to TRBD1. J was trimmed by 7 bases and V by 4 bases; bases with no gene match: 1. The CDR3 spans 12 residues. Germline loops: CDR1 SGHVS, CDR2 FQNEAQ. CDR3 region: CASSSGQQPQHF. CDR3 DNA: TGTGCCAGCAGCTCGGGACAGCAGCCCCAGCATTTT.

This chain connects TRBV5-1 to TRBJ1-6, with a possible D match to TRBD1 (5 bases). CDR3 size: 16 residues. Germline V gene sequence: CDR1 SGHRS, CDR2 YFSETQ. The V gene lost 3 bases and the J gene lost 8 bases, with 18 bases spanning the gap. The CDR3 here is CASSSPPGQTYSPLHF. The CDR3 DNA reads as TGCGCCAGCAGCTCCCCCCCAGGACAAACTTATTCACCCCTCCACTTT.

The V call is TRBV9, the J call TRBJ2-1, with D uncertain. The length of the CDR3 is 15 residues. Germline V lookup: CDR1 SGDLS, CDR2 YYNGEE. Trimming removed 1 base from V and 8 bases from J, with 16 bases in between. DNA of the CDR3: TGTGCCAGCAGCGTAAGTGGCAGGCAAATGGATGAGCAGTTCTTC. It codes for CASSVSGRQMDEQFF.

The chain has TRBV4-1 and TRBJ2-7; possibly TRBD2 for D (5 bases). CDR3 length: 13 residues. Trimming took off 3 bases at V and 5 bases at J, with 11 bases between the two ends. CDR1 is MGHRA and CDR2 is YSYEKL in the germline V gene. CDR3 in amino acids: CASSQTGFNEQYF. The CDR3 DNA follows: TGCGCCAGCAGCCAGACGGGGTTCAACGAGCAGTACTTC.

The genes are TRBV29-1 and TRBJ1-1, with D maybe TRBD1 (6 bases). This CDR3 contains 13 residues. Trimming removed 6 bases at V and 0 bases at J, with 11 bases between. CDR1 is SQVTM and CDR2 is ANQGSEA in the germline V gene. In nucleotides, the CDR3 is TGCAGCGTAGGACAGCAGCTGAACACTGAAGCTTTCTTT. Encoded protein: CSVGQQLNTEAFF.

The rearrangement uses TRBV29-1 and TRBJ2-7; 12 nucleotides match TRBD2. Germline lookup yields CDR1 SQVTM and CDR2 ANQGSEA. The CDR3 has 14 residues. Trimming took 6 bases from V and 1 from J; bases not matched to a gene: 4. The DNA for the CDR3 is TGCAGCGTCGGAGGACTAGCGGGGTCCTACGAGCAGTACTTC. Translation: CSVGGLAGSYEQYF.

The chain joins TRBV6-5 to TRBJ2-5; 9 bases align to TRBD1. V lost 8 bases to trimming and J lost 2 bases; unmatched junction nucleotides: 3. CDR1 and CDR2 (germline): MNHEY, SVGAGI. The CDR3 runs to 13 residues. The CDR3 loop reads CASGDRAQETQYF. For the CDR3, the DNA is TGTGCCAGCGGGGACAGGGCGCAAGAGACCCAGTACTTC.

The CDR3: CASARDKQETQYF. The CDR3 DNA reads TGTGCCAGCGCCCGGGACAAGCAAGAGACCCAGTACTTC. The chain combines TRBV18 with TRBJ2-5; maybe TRBD1 (6 bases). This CDR3 is built from 13 residues. Germline values: CDR1 KGHSH, CDR2 LQKENI. V gave up 8 bases and J gave up 2 bases, with 12 bases separating them.

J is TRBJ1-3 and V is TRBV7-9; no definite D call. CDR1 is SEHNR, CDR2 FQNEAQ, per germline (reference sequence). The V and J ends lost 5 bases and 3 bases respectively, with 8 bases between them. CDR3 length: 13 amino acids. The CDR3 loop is CASSASGGNTIYF. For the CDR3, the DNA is TGTGCCAGCAGCGCCTCGGGTGGAAACACCATATATTTT. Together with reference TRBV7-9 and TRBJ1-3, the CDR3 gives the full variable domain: DTGVSQNPRHKITKRGQNVTFRCDPISEHNRLYWYRQTLGQGPEFLTYFQNEAQLEKSRLLSDRFSAERPKGSFSTLEIQRTEQGDSAMYLCASSASGGNTIYFGEGSWLTVV.